This T cell receptor beta chain was sequenced for a study of beta chain features in type 1 diabetes. About the research overall: The number of sorted cells examined across all samples was around 110 million. Study outcomes and limitations: TCRB CDR3s from Type 1 diabetes patients were moderately but significantly shorter in all four CD4+ subsets. Researchers cautioned that cDNA sequencing could over-represent cells with high TCR expression.

The whole isolated RNA underwent reverse transcription, so sequencing captured expressed TCRB transcripts. Sequencing was performed with immunoSEQ multiplex PCR; in TCRdb, only in-frame clones are kept and a portion is missing. The sample records about 620,000 clones, roughly a sixth being singletons. As regards this clone: Its cognate antigen is unknown.

The sequence derives from a man aged 18 to 29 in good health. The sequenced sample was naive CD4+ T cells from blood.

The CDR3: CASSSQRPTTDTQYF. The CDR3 region has the DNA TGCGCCAGCAGCTCCCAGCGGCCTACCACAGATACGCAGTATTTT. The chain is built from TRBV5-1 and TRBJ2-3; TRBD2 might be the D (5 bases). Germline assignment: CDR1 SGHRS and CDR2 YFSETQ. This CDR3 contains 15 residues. V dropped 3 bases and J dropped 2 bases, with 13 bases sitting between them.